These 4 T cell receptor beta chains came from one sample sequenced in a study of blood T cell repertoires in COVID-19 (dated by TCRdb to 2020 to 2021). The protocol used for the library was the immunoSEQ multiplex PCR assay. Entries here come from immuneACCESS through TCRdb and include only in-frame sequences with V and J called. Some clones fail to appear in such tables; in the studies checked, an unresolved V gene covers under half of the shortfall, and the cause of the remainder is unknown. For this sample there are some 350,000 clones; approximately 89% appear just once. The leading ten clones occupy less than 6.5% of the sample. The sample taken for sequencing was PBMCs or T cells enriched from blood (not recorded which). Receptors originate from a man aged 25 to 40 who had recovered from COVID-19.

V gene TRBV6-5 combines with J gene TRBJ1-2; D might be TRBD1 (6 bases). The CDR3 has 15 residues. Germline CDR1 MNHEY, CDR2 SVGAGI. V was trimmed by 0 bases and J by 3 bases, leaving 11 bases between them. CDR3 nucleotides: TGTGCCAGCAGTTACTCTTGGGCAGGGGACTATGGCTACACCTTC. Translated, it gives CASSYSWAGDYGYTF.

The chain links TRBV7-3 to TRBJ1-1; maybe TRBD1 (6 bases). Trimming removed 5 bases at V and 3 bases at J, with 10 bases between. CDR3 length: 13 amino acids. Germline CDR1 SGHTA, CDR2 FQGTGA. CDR3 bases: TGTGCCAGCAGCCCACAGGGTGACACTGAAGCTTTCTTT. Its protein is CASSPQGDTEAFF.

The J gene is TRBJ2-5, the V gene TRBV27, with 8 bases that match TRBD1. The V gene end was trimmed by 1 base and the J gene end by 5 bases; junction bases not matched to a gene: 9. The CDR3 is 16 amino acids. The germline V gene encodes CDR1 MNHEY and CDR2 SMNVEV (reference sequence). CDR3 residues: CASSLYPDRGWETQYF. The CDR3 nucleotides are TGTGCCAGCAGTTTATACCCCGACAGGGGTTGGGAGACCCAGTACTTC.

The J gene is TRBJ1-3, the V gene TRBV29-1; possible D gene TRBD1, 6 bases. In germline, CDR1 is SQVTM, CDR2 ANQGSEA. The V end was cut by 6 bases, the J end by 4 bases, with 16 bases between. This CDR3 comprises 14 residues. The CDR3 DNA reads TGCAGCGTAGAAACGCAGGGGCGAGGAAACACCATATATTTT. It encodes CSVETQGRGNTIYF. The variable domain in full, with the rest retrieved from reference TRBV29-1 and TRBJ1-3, is SAVISQKPSRDICQRGTSLTIQCQVDSQVTMMFWYRQQPGQSLTLIATANQGSEATYESGFVIDKFPISRPNLTFSTLTVSNMSPEDSSIYLCSVETQGRGNTIYFGEGSWLTVV.